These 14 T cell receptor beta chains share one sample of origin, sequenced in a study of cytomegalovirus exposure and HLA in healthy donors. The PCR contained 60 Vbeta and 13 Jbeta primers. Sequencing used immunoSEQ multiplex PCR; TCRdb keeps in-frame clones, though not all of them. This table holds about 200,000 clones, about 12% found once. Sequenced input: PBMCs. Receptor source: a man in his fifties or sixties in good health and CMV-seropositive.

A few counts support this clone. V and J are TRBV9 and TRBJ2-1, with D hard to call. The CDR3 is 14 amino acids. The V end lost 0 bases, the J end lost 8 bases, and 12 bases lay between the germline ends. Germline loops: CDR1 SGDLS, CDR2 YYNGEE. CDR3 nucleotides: TGTGCCAGCAGCGTAGGGTCGCCGGTCGATGAGCAGTTCTTC. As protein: CASSVGSPVDEQFF. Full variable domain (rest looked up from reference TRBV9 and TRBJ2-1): DSGVTQTPKHLITATGQRVTLRCSPRSGDLSVYWYQQSLDQGLQFLIQYYNGEERAKGNILERFSAQQFPDLHSELNLSSLELGDSALYFCASSVGSPVDEQFFGPGTRLTVL.

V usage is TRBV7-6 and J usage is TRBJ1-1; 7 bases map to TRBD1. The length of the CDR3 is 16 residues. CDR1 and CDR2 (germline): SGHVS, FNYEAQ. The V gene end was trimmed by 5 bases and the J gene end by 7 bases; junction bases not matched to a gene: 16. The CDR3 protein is CASSKGQMVGQDEAFF. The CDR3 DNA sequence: TGTGCCAGCAGCAAAGGCCAGATGGTAGGACAGGATGAAGCTTTCTTT.

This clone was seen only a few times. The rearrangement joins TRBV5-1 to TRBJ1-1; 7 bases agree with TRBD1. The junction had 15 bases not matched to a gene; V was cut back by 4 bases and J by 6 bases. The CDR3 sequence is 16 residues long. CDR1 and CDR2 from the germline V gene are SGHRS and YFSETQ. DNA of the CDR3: TGCGCCAGCAGCCTAACGGCCTCGACAGGGACGGCTGAAGCTTTCTTT. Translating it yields CASSLTASTGTAEAFF.

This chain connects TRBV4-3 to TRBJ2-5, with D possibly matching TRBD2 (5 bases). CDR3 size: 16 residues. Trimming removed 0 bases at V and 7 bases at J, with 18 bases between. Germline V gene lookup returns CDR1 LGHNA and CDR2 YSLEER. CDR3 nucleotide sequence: TGCGCCAGCAGCCAAGATACGGCGGGTCCGGCTGGGACCCAGTACTTC. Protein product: CASSQDTAGPAGTQYF.

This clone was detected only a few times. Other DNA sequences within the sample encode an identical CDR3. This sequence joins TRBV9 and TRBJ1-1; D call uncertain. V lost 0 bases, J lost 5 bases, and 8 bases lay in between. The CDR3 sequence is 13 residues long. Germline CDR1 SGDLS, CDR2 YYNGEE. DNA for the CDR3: TGTGCCAGCAGCGTAGAAGGGAGGACTGAAGCTTTCTTT. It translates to CASSVEGRTEAFF.

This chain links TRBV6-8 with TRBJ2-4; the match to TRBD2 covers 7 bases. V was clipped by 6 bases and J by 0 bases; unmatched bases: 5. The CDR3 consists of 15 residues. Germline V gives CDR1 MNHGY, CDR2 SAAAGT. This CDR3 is CASSPGTKAKNIQYF. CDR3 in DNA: TGTGCCAGCAGCCCCGGGACTAAAGCCAAAAACATTCAGTACTTC.

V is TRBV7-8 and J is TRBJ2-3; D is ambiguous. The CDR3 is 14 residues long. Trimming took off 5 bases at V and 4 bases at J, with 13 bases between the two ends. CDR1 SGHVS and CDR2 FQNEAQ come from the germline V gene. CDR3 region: CASSQIPQSDTQYF. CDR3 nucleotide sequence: TGTGCCAGCAGCCAGATACCCCAATCAGATACGCAGTATTTT. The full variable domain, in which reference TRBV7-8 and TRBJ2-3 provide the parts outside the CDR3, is GAGVSQSPRYKVAKRGQDVALRCDPISGHVSLFWYQQALGQGPEFLTYFQNEAQLDKSGLPSDRFFAERPEGSVSTLKIQRTQQEDSAVYLCASSQIPQSDTQYFGPGTRLTVL.

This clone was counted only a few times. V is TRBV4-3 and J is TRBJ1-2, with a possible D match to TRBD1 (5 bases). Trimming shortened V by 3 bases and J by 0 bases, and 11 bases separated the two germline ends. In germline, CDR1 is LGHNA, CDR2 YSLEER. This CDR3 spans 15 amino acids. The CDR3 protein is CASSHEQEANYGYTF. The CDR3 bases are TGCGCCAGCAGCCACGAACAGGAAGCTAACTATGGCTACACCTTC.

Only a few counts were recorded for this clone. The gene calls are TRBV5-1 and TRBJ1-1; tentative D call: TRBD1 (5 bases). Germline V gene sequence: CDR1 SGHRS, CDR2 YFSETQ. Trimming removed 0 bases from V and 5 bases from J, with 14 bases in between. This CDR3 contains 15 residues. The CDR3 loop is CASSLVSGGPTEAFF. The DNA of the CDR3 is TGCGCCAGCAGCTTGGTGTCGGGGGGTCCTACTGAAGCTTTCTTT.

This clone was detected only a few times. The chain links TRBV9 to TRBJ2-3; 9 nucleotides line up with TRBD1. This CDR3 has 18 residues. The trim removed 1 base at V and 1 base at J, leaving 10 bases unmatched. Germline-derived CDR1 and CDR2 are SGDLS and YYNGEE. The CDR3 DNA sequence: TGTGCCAGCAGCGTAAGCCCGGGACAGGGAAGAGGCACAGATACGCAGTATTTT. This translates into CASSVSPGQGRGTDTQYF.

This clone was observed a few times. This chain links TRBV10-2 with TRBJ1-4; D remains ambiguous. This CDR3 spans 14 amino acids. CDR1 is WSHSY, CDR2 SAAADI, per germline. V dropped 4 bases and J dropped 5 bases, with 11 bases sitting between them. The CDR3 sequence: CASSVAGKNEKLFF. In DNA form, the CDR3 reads TGCGCCAGCAGTGTTGCGGGGAAAAATGAAAAACTGTTTTTT.

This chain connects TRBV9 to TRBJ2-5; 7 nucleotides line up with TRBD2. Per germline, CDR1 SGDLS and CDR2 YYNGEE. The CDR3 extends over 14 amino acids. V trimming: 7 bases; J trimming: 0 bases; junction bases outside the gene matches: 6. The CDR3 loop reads CASARGGDQETQYF. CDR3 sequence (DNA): TGTGCCAGCGCCCGGGGAGGGGACCAAGAGACCCAGTACTTC.

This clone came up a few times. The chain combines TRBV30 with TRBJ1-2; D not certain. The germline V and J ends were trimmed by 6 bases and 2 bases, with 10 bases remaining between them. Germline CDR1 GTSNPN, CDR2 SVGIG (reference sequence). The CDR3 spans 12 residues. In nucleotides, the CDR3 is TGTGCCTGCGGCGGGGAGAACTATGGCTACACCTTC. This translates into CACGGENYGYTF.

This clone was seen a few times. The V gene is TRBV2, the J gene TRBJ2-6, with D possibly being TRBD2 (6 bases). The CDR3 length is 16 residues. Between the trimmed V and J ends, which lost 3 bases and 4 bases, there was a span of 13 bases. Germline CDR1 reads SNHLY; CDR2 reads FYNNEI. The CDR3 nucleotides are TGTGCCAGCAGTGATTGGGAGGCACTCGGGGCCAACGTCCTGACTTTC. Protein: CASSDWEALGANVLTF. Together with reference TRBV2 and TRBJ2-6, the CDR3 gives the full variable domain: EPEVTQTPSHQVTQMGQEVILRCVPISNHLYFYWYRQILGQKVEFLVSFYNNEISEKSEIFDDQFSVERPDGSNFTLKIRSTKLEDSAMYFCASSDWEALGANVLTFGAGSRLTVL.